This T cell receptor (beta chain) came from a study of vaccination and CD4 T cells after COVID-19. Study-level findings and limits: A comparatively limited set of convalescent patients was examined, with no early post-infection timepoints.

In the case of this clonotype: Its matching antigen is unknown.

Cultured CD4+ T-cell DNA underwent Oncomine TCR Beta short-read sequencing. TCRdb used MiXCR to reprocess the PCR reads, holding one entry per CDR3 protein. The profile shows about 17,000 distinct CDR3 sequences, less than 50% of them singletons. Specified treatment: roughly 10-day PBMC culture with coronavirus spike peptide pools or control peptides (ViraFEST assay). The V end was cut by 3 bases, the J end by 0 bases, with 15 bases between. The CDR3 runs 16 residues. Germline lookup yields CDR1 DFQATT and CDR2 SNEGSKA (reference sequence). The chain recombines TRBV20-1 with TRBJ1-5; D uncertain. This clonotype originated in a human donor who had recovered from COVID-19. Source material: CD4+ T cells from blood, cultured in vitro. The CDR3 is CSASWTASYSNQPQHF. The CDR3 bases are TGCAGTGCTAGTTGGACGGCATCATATAGCAATCAGCCCCAGCATTTT.